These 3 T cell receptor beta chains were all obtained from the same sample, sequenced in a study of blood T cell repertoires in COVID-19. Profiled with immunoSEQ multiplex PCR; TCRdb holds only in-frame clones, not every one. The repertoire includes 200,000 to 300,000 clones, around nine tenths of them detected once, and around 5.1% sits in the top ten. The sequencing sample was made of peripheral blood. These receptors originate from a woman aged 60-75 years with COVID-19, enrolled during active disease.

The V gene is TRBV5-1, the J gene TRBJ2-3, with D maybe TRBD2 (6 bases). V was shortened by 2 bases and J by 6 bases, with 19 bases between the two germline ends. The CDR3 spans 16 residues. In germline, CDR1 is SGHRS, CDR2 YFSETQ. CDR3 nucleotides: TGCGCCAGCAGCTTCTCAACTAGCAACGTTGGGGATACGCAGTATTTT. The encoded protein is CASSFSTSNVGDTQYF.

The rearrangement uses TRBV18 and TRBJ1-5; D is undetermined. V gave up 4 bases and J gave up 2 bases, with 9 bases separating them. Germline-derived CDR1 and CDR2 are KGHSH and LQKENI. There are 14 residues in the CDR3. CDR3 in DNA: TGTGCCAGCTCACAATCTCAGGGCAATCAGCCCCAGCATTTT. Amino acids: CASSQSQGNQPQHF. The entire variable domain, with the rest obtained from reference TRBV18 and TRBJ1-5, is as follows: NAGVMQNPRHLVRRRGQEARLRCSPMKGHSHVYWYRQLPEEGLKFMVYLQKENIIDESGMPKERFSAEFPKEGPSILRIQQVVRGDSAAYFCASSQSQGNQPQHFGDGTRLSIL.

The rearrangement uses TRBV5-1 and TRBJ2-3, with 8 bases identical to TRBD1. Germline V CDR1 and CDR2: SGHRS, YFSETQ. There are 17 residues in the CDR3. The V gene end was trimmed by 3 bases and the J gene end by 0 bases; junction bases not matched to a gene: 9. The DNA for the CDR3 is TGCGCCAGCAGCTCCCAAAAGACAGGGGTCAGCACAGATACGCAGTATTTT. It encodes CASSSQKTGVSTDTQYF.